This T cell receptor beta chain was observed in a study of T-cell reconstitution after alpha-beta-depleted transplantation in children. Preparation of the TCRbeta library was carried out with unique molecular identifiers. TCRdb reprocessed the PCR reads with MiXCR, giving one entry per CDR3 protein. Of around 200,000 distinct CDR3 sequences in the sample, about 6.3% were seen once. CDR3 length: 18 residues. Germline CDR1 is LGHNT and CDR2 is FRNRAP. The V and J ends lost 0 bases and 0 bases, in that order; junction bases with no gene match: 10. V usage is TRBV12-5 and J usage is TRBJ1-1; 7 positions match TRBD1. The specimen comprised PBMCs from the stem cell graft donor, sampled from the stem cell graft. This sequence was found in a human donor who donated a stem cell graft to a child with Wiskott-Aldrich syndrome. CDR3 sequence (DNA): TGTGCTAGTGGTTTGGTCGAAACAGGGGTGGAGATGAACACTGAAGCTTTCTTT. Translating gives CASGLVETGVEMNTEAFF.